Sequencing of this T cell receptor beta chain was carried out in a study of T-cell reconstitution after alpha-beta-depleted transplantation in children. Molecular barcoding with unique molecular identifiers was used for the TCRbeta library. Via MiXCR, TCRdb re-called the PCR reads, giving one row per CDR3 protein. Among a few hundred thousand distinct CDR3 sequences, 11% were seen once, and the ten largest hold 28%. This clonotype has a count of ten or more. Its target is not known. Findings and caveats of the study: Surviving recipient T cells and thymic progenitors accounted for the high day-60 TCRbeta diversity observed in some patients. T-cell numbers and diversity, one year after transplant, stemmed largely from T cells that were newly produced. Approximately two months post-transplant, alpha-beta T cells reportedly originated from several hundred expanded graft clones.

With V trimmed by 4 bases and J by 0 bases, 5 bases remained unmatched. This CDR3 region has 15 residues. Germline CDR1 and CDR2: DFQATT and SNEGSKA (reference sequence). This receptor was taken from a child less than two years old with acute myeloid leukemia, due to receive a stem cell transplant. J is TRBJ2-2 and V is TRBV20-1; the match to TRBD2 covers 7 bases. Sequenced here: PBMCs, sampled before TCRalphabeta/CD19-depleted stem cell transplant. The CDR3 loop is CSATRGGANTGELFF. The CDR3 DNA follows: TGCAGTGCTACTAGGGGAGGGGCGAACACCGGGGAGCTGTTTTTT.